This T cell receptor (beta chain) was captured in a study of blood T cell repertoires in COVID-19. Only in-frame clones appear in the TCRdb table, and some are missing; sequencing was by immunoSEQ multiplex PCR. The sample includes some 490,000 clones, more than 85% of them seen just once. Trimming at V came to 8 bases and at J to 1 base, leaving 9 bases not matched to a gene. Per the germline V gene, CDR1 is MGHDK and CDR2 is SYGVNS. CDR3 size: 16 residues. The chain has TRBV25-1 and TRBJ2-2, with 8 nucleotides matching TRBD1. The clonotype originates from a woman aged 55-69 years who had recovered from COVID-19. The sample was PBMCs or T cells enriched from blood (not recorded which). The chain's CDR3 is CASRDPGTGNTGELFF. Here the CDR3 DNA reads TGTGCCAGCCGAGATCCCGGGACAGGGAACACCGGGGAGCTGTTTTTT.